This entry lists 28 T cell receptor beta chains sequenced from one sample in a study of blood T cell repertoires in COVID-19. Profiled with immunoSEQ multiplex PCR; TCRdb holds only in-frame clones, not every one. The sample lists 20,000 to 30,000 clones, about nine tenths occurring once. Sequencing was carried out using peripheral blood. These TCRs come from a human donor in a cohort sampled during active COVID-19.

V usage is TRBV4-1 and J usage is TRBJ2-2, with a weak D call TRBD2 (6 bases). The CDR3 extends over 14 amino acids. Germline lookup yields CDR1 MGHRA and CDR2 YSYEKL. V gave up 2 bases and J gave up 6 bases, with 10 bases separating them. Here the CDR3 DNA reads TGCGCCAGCAGCCAACTGGACTACGCCGGGGAGCTGTTTTTT. Translated: CASSQLDYAGELFF.

The rearrangement joins TRBV2 to TRBJ2-6; tentatively, D is TRBD2 (5 bases). The V end was cut by 2 bases, the J end by 2 bases, with 10 bases between. Germline V gives CDR1 SNHLY, CDR2 FYNNEI. This CDR3 comprises 16 residues. In DNA, the CDR3 is TGTGCCAGCAGTGAACTCGGGGTTCCTGGGGCCAACGTCCTGACTTTC. Translated: CASSELGVPGANVLTF.

This chain uses TRBV4-3 with TRBJ2-2; 11 nucleotides match TRBD2. The trim removed 2 bases at V and 1 base at J, leaving 6 bases unmatched. CDR1 and CDR2 from the germline V gene are LGHNA and YSLEER. CDR3 length: 18 residues. The CDR3 nucleotides are TGCGCCAGCAGCCAAACACATAGCGGGAGGGGGAACACCGGGGAGCTGTTTTTT. It yields the protein CASSQTHSGRGNTGELFF.

This sequence joins TRBV19 and TRBJ2-3, with 10 bases aligning to TRBD1. Germline CDR1 LNHDA, CDR2 SQIVND (reference sequence). The ends lost 9 bases at V and 4 bases at J; junction bases unmatched: 10. The CDR3 is made up of 15 amino acids. The CDR3 DNA is TGTGCCAGCACTGCGGGACAGGGGTTTCCAGATACGCAGTATTTT. Residues: CASTAGQGFPDTQYF.

The chain's CDR3 is CASTRVGGASYEQYF. As DNA, the CDR3 is TGTGCCAGCACTCGCGTCGGGGGGGCCTCCTACGAGCAGTACTTC. The chain is built from TRBV27 and TRBJ2-7, with 8 bases that match TRBD2. Germline lookup yields CDR1 MNHEY and CDR2 SMNVEV (reference sequence). The CDR3 contains 15 residues. V lost 7 bases, J lost 0 bases, and 8 bases stayed unmatched.

The J gene is TRBJ2-7, the V gene TRBV19, with TRBD1 matching 7 bases. With 5 bases clipped from V and 2 bases from J, the junction kept 6 bases outside the gene matches. The germline CDR1 and CDR2 sequences are LNHDA and SQIVND (reference sequence). The CDR3 covers 14 residues. CDR3: CASSPGTGAYEQYF. The CDR3 nucleotides read TGTGCCAGTAGTCCGGGAACAGGGGCCTACGAGCAGTACTTC.

J is TRBJ2-2 and V is TRBV5-4, with 7 bases lining up with TRBD2. The CDR3 extends over 15 amino acids. V shed 0 bases, J shed 6 bases, and the junction held 5 bases outside the gene matches. Germline CDR1 and CDR2: SGHNT and YYREEE (reference sequence). The CDR3 coding sequence is TGTGCCAGCAGCTTGGCCAGGGCGGGGGCCGGGGAGCTGTTTTTT. Protein product: CASSLARAGAGELFF.

This chain joins TRBV3-1 (or the pseudogene TRBV3-2) and TRBJ2-3; 15 nucleotides line up with TRBD2. Germline lookup yields CDR1 LGHDT and CDR2 YNNKEL (reference sequence). Trimming at V came to 2 bases and at J to 7 bases, leaving 10 bases not matched to a gene. This CDR3 is built from 18 residues. In DNA form, the CDR3 reads TGTGCCAGCAGCCAACATCGCGGAGGGACTAGCGGGGGGAATACGCAGTATTTT. This encodes CASSQHRGGTSGGNTQYF.

This chain uses TRBV12-3 or TRBV12-4 with TRBJ2-1; D might be TRBD2 (5 bases). CDR3 length: 13 residues. Trimming took 5 bases from V and 10 from J, leaving 15 bases between them. The CDR3: CASSNGRRGEQFF. For the CDR3, the DNA is TGTGCCAGCAGTAACGGACGGAGAGGGGAGCAGTTCTTC.

This clone turned up a few times. DNA for the CDR3: TGTGCCAGCACAGGACAGGGAGAACCCCTCCACTTT. Amino acids: CASTGQGEPLHF. V usage is TRBV25-1 and J usage is TRBJ1-6; 8 nucleotides align to TRBD1. J was trimmed by 12 bases and V by 7 bases; bases with no gene match: 5. The CDR3 has 12 residues. Germline V CDR1 and CDR2: MGHDK, SYGVNS.

This rearrangement joins TRBV5-1 to TRBJ2-7; 7 bases map to TRBD1. Germline CDR1 SGHRS, CDR2 YFSETQ. J gave up 3 bases and V 2 bases, and 8 bases lay outside the gene matches. This CDR3 is 15 amino acids long. The CDR3: CASSFAPGQLYEQYF. CDR3 sequence (DNA): TGCGCCAGCAGCTTCGCCCCGGGACAGCTCTACGAGCAGTACTTC.

The V call is TRBV19, the J call TRBJ1-4, with 7 bases aligning to TRBD1. V trimming: 4 bases; J trimming: 2 bases; junction bases outside the gene matches: 7. This CDR3 has 16 residues. The germline V gene encodes CDR1 LNHDA and CDR2 SQIVND (reference sequence). CDR3 coding DNA: TGTGCCAGTAGTACGCGACCGGGACAGACTAATGAAAAACTGTTTTTT. Amino acid sequence: CASSTRPGQTNEKLFF.

The rearrangement uses TRBV27 and TRBJ2-7; D ambiguous. Germline V gene lookup returns CDR1 MNHEY and CDR2 SMNVEV (reference sequence). Trimming pared 6 bases from V and 6 bases from J, leaving 21 bases between. The CDR3 spans 15 residues. The CDR3 DNA is TGTGCCAGCAGCCCTTCCGCCGGGTCTACCTTCGAGCAGTACTTC. Amino acids: CASSPSAGSTFEQYF.

V gene TRBV19 combines with J gene TRBJ1-4; 7 bases match TRBD1. CDR1 and CDR2 (germline): LNHDA, SQIVND (reference sequence). The CDR3 length is 15 residues. The V and J ends lost 7 bases and 5 bases, in that order; junction bases with no gene match: 10. CDR3 nucleotides: TGTGCCAGTAAACCTAGGGGGCCGACAAATGAAAAACTGTTTTTT. Translation gives CASKPRGPTNEKLFF.

The chain links TRBV5-1 to TRBJ2-2; tentative D call: TRBD2 (6 bases). CDR1 is SGHRS, CDR2 YFSETQ, per germline. Trimming left V 0 bases short and J 6 bases short, with 12 bases between. CDR3 length equals 15 residues. In DNA form, the CDR3 reads TGCGCCAGCAGCTTGGACGGGAGCCGGGCCGGGGAGCTGTTTTTT. It codes for CASSLDGSRAGELFF.

The J gene is TRBJ2-2, the V gene TRBV11-2; 11 bases fit TRBD2. The V gene's germline CDR1 is SGHAT and CDR2 FQNNGV. The CDR3 runs 16 residues. V shed 5 bases and J 6 bases; nucleotides not matched to a gene: 8. The CDR3 region is CASSRIGSGGAGELFF. As DNA, the CDR3 is TGTGCCAGCAGCCGCATAGGTAGCGGGGGGGCCGGGGAGCTGTTTTTT.

The chain joins TRBV19 to TRBJ2-6; D is unclear. CDR1 and CDR2 from the germline V gene are LNHDA and SQIVND (reference sequence). V was trimmed by 3 bases and J by 0 bases, leaving 12 bases between them. The CDR3 has 17 amino acids. The CDR3 DNA is TGTGCCAGTAGTATTGGCAGAACGATCTCTGGGGCCAACGTCCTGACTTTC. Translation gives CASSIGRTISGANVLTF. The full variable domain, in which reference TRBV19 and TRBJ2-6 provide the parts outside the CDR3, is DGGITQSPKYLFRKEGQNVTLSCEQNLNHDAMYWYRQDPGQGLRLIYYSQIVNDFQKGDIAEGYSVSREKKESFPLTVTSAQKNPTAFYLCASSIGRTISGANVLTFGAGSRLTVL.

As DNA, the CDR3 is TGTGCTAGTGGACCGACAGGGAAGTACACTGAAGCTTTCTTT. Translating gives CASGPTGKYTEAFF. The chain uses TRBV12-5 and TRBJ1-1; 7 bases fit TRBD1. This CDR3 has 14 residues. The junction had 7 bases not matched to a gene; V was cut back by 6 bases and J by 3 bases. Germline-derived CDR1 and CDR2 are LGHNT and FRNRAP.

The chain employs TRBV2 and TRBJ2-7; 8 positions agree with TRBD1. The CDR3 sequence is 15 residues long. The germline V gene encodes CDR1 SNHLY and CDR2 FYNNEI. V shed 6 bases, J shed 2 bases, and the junction held 9 bases outside the gene matches. This CDR3 is CASRADRGETYEQYF. The CDR3 nucleotides are TGTGCCAGCAGAGCCGACAGGGGAGAAACCTACGAGCAGTACTTC.

About this clone itself: The junction differs from germline at one of its ends, possibly a read error. The J gene is TRBJ2-5, the V gene TRBV10-3; tentatively, D is TRBD1 (6 bases). In germline, CDR1 is ENHRY, CDR2 SYGVKD. The CDR3 has 14 residues. CDR3 DNA: TGTGCCACCACAGGGTGGGGGAACCAGGAGACCCAGTACTTC. It is translated as CATTGWGNQETQYF.

The chain has TRBV5-4 and TRBJ1-2; 8 bases line up with TRBD1. The J segment lost 5 bases and the V segment lost 1 base, leaving 7 bases of the junction unmatched. Per germline, CDR1 SGHNT and CDR2 YYREEE (reference sequence). This CDR3 has 15 residues. CDR3 loop: CASSLPPGQAYGYTF. CDR3 nucleotides: TGTGCCAGCAGCTTGCCCCCGGGACAGGCATATGGCTACACCTTC.

Concerning this clone: The identical CDR3 is also encoded by other nucleotide sequences in the sample. The chain uses TRBV3-1 (or the pseudogene TRBV3-2) and TRBJ1-5; D remains unclear. Trimming cost V 3 bases and J 6 bases, with 9 bases left between them. The CDR3 spans 13 residues. CDR1 LGHDT and CDR2 YNNKEL come from the germline V gene (reference sequence). CDR3 protein: CASSQAGFQPQHF. In nucleotides, the CDR3 is TGTGCCAGCAGCCAGGCAGGTTTTCAGCCCCAGCATTTT.

This chain connects TRBV28 to TRBJ2-3, with D uncertain. Trimming took off 4 bases at V and 6 bases at J, with 8 bases between the two ends. Per the germline V gene, CDR1 is MDHEN and CDR2 is SYDVKM. The CDR3 is 12 amino acids. In nucleotides, the CDR3 is TGTGCCAGCAGTTCTACTATGGATACGCAGTATTTT. Translating gives CASSSTMDTQYF.

This sequence joins TRBV7-7 and TRBJ2-5, with 12 bases that match TRBD2. Germline V gives CDR1 SSHAT, CDR2 FNYEAQ (reference sequence). The V segment lost 6 bases and the J segment 2 bases; nucleotides outside the gene matches: 7. The CDR3 runs to 16 residues. Here the CDR3 DNA reads TGTGCCAGCAGGCCAGGGACTAGCGGGTTACAAGAGACCCAGTACTTC. Its protein product is CASRPGTSGLQETQYF. Variable domain in full (rest from reference TRBV7-7 and TRBJ2-5): GAGVSQSPRYKVTKRGQDVTLRCDPISSHATLYWYQQALGQGPEFLTYFNYEAQPDKSGLPSDRFSAERPEGSISTLTIQRTEQRDSAMYRCASRPGTSGLQETQYFGPGTRLLVL.

V usage is TRBV5-4 and J usage is TRBJ1-1, with 8 nucleotides matching TRBD1. Trimming took 4 bases from V and 2 from J; bases not matched to a gene: 4. CDR1 and CDR2 from the germline V gene are SGHNT and YYREEE (reference sequence). The CDR3 spans 14 residues. The CDR3 protein is CASSTQGVNTEAFF. CDR3 in DNA: TGTGCCAGCAGCACACAGGGGGTTAACACTGAAGCTTTCTTT.

The V call is TRBV7-8, the J call TRBJ1-5, with unresolved D. The CDR3 loop spans 14 amino acids. V shed 0 bases and J shed 7 bases, with 10 bases lying between them. Germline values: CDR1 SGHVS, CDR2 FQNEAQ. The CDR3 DNA sequence: TGTGCCAGCAGCTTAGCGCACTTTCAACAGCCCCAGCATTTT. Amino acids: CASSLAHFQQPQHF.

This clone was seen only once. The chain recombines TRBV5-6 with TRBJ1-5, with TRBD1 as a possible D gene (6 bases). The CDR3 runs to 13 residues. CDR1 SGHDT and CDR2 YYEEEE come from the germline V gene. Trimming stripped 4 bases from V and 5 bases from J, with 10 bases between. In nucleotides, the CDR3 is TGTGCCAGCAGCGGGGGACAAGATCAGCCCCAGCATTTT. Amino acids: CASSGGQDQPQHF.

The chain recombines TRBV7-2 with TRBJ1-6; weak D call: TRBD1 (5 bases). Germline CDR1 is SGHTA and CDR2 is FQGNSA. The CDR3 length is 15 residues. Trimming removed 5 bases at V and 9 bases at J, with 17 bases between. The CDR3 sequence: CASSAVGGGGSPLHF. The CDR3, as DNA: TGTGCCAGCAGCGCCGTCGGGGGGGGAGGTTCACCCCTCCACTTT. Looking up the rest from reference TRBV7-2 and TRBJ1-6 gives the full variable domain: GAGVSQSPSNKVTEKGKDVELRCDPISGHTALYWYRQSLGQGLEFLIYFQGNSAPDKSGLPSDRFSAERTGGSVSTLTIQRTQQEDSAVYLCASSAVGGGGSPLHFGNGTRLTVT.